The rows below give T cell receptor beta chains drawn from one sample of a study of blood T cell repertoires in COVID-19. The table came from immunoSEQ multiplex PCR; TCRdb's copy has only in-frame clones and leaves some out. The sample has under 250,000 clones; around 84% are singletons. Sequenced material: peripheral blood. The receptors originated from a woman aged 40 to 55 who had recovered from COVID-19. Each CDR3 is given with its conserved first and last residue. D genes are given only for firm matches. Only part of the rows carry a size: once, few, many, or a class if the clone is expanded.

V gene	clone size	D gene	J gene	CDR3 protein	CDR3 DNA
TRBV19	few	TRBD1	TRBJ1-1	CASRSGTEAEAFF	TGTGCCAGTAGGTCCGGGACAGAGGCTGAAGCTTTCTTT
TRBV10-3	NA	TRBD1	TRBJ2-5	CAIRPGQQETQYF	TGTGCCATCAGACCGGGACAGCAAGAGACCCAGTACTTC
TRBV15	NA	TRBD1	TRBJ1-4	CATSARDRGHEKLFF	TGTGCCACCAGCGCCCGGGACAGGGGCCATGAAAAACTGTTTTTT
TRBV6-5	NA	NA	TRBJ2-5	CASRLAVGETQYF	TGTGCCAGCAGATTAGCGGTGGGAGAGACCCAGTACTTC
TRBV2	NA	TRBD2	TRBJ2-7	CASSDRGGNSYEQYF	TGTGCCAGCAGTGATCGGGGGGGTAACTCCTACGAGCAGTACTTC
TRBV12-5	many	TRBD1	TRBJ1-2	CASGPDLWQGANYGYTF	TGTGCTAGTGGTCCGGACTTATGGCAGGGGGCGAACTATGGCTACACCTTC
TRBV5-6	NA	NA	TRBJ2-7	CASSLGRMAGKIVF	TGTGCCAGCAGCTTGGGCCGGATGGCGGGAAAAATCGTGTTC
TRBV9	NA	NA	TRBJ1-1	CASSPHGQSNTEAFF	TGTGCCAGCAGCCCCCATGGACAGTCTAACACTGAAGCTTTCTTT
TRBV7-9	NA	NA	TRBJ1-5	CASSPAGSLSNQPQHF	TGTGCCAGCAGCCCGGCCGGGTCTTTGAGCAATCAGCCCCAGCATTTT
TRBV19	NA	NA	TRBJ2-1	CASSRAYSLASYNEQFF	TGTGCCAGTAGTAGGGCCTACTCCTTGGCCTCCTACAATGAGCAGTTCTTC
TRBV6-1	NA	TRBD2	TRBJ2-1	CASSETARGGLGNEQFF	TGTGCCAGCAGTGAAACCGCCCGCGGGGGGCTCGGCAATGAGCAGTTCTTC
TRBV6-5	once	TRBD1	TRBJ2-7	CATRQGYSYEQYF	TGTGCCACTCGACAGGGCTACTCCTACGAGCAGTACTTC
TRBV5-6	NA	NA	TRBJ1-2	CASSTEATYGYTF	TGTGCCAGCAGCACGGAAGCGACCTATGGCTACACCTTC
TRBV3-1/TRBV3-2	once	NA	TRBJ2-1	CASSQGAGIQQFF	TGTGCCAGCAGCCAAGGGGCGGGGATTCAGCAGTTCTTC
TRBV6-5	NA	NA	TRBJ1-5	CASSRGVSNQPQHF	TGTGCCAGCAGCCGCGGAGTTAGCAATCAGCCCCAGCATTTT
TRBV9	NA	NA	TRBJ2-3	CASSPWGDNSPDTQYF	TGTGCCAGCAGCCCCTGGGGGGATAATAGCCCAGATACGCAGTATTTT
TRBV27	NA	NA	TRBJ1-4	CASRRDFSPATNEKLFF	TGTGCCAGCAGGAGGGATTTTAGTCCTGCAACTAATGAAAAACTGTTTTTT
TRBV7-9	NA	TRBD1	TRBJ2-1	CASSVGQGPEEQFF	TGTGCCAGCAGCGTCGGACAGGGCCCCGAAGAGCAGTTCTTC
TRBV4-2	NA	TRBD2	TRBJ2-5	CASSLPTSAETQYF	TGTGCCAGCAGCCTACCGACTAGCGCGGAGACCCAGTACTTC
TRBV25-1	NA	NA	TRBJ2-1	CASAQMGGANNEQFF	TGTGCCAGCGCTCAAATGGGGGGGGCAAACAATGAGCAGTTCTTC